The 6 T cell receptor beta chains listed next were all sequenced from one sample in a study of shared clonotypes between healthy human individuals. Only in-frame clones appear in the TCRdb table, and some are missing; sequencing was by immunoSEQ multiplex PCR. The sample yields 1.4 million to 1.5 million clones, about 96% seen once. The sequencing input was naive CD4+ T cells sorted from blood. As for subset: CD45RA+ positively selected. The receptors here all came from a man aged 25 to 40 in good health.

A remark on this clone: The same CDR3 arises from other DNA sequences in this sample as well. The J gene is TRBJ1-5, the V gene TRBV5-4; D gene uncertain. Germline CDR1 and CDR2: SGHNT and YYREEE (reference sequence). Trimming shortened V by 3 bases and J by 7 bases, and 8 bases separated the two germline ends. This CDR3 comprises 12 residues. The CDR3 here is CASSSPGQPQHF. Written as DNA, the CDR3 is TGTGCCAGCAGCTCCCCGGGACAGCCCCAGCATTTT.

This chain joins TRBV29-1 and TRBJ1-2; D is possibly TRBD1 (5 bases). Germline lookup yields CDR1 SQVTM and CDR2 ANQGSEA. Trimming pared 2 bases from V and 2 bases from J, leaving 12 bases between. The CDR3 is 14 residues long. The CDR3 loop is CSVEPTVLNYGYTF. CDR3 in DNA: TGCAGCGTTGAACCGACAGTCTTAAACTATGGCTACACCTTC.

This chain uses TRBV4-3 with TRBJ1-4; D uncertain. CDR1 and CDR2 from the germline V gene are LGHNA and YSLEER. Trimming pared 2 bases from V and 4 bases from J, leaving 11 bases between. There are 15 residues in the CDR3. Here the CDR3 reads CASSQNRAINEKLFF. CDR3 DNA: TGCGCCAGCAGCCAAAACCGGGCCATTAATGAAAAACTGTTTTTT.

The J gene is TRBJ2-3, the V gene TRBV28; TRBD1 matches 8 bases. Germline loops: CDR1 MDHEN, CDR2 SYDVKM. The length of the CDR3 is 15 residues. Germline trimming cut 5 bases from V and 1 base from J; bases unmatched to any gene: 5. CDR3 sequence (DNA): TGTGCCAGCAGTCCGACAGGGGTGGGCACAGATACGCAGTATTTT. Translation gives CASSPTGVGTDTQYF.

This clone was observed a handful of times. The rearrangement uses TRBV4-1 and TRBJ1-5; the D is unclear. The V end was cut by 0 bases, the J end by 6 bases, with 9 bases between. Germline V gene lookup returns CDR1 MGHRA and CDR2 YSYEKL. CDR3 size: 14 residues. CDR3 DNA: TGCGCCAGCAGCCAAGAAATGAGGATTCAGCCCCAGCATTTT. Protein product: CASSQEMRIQPQHF.

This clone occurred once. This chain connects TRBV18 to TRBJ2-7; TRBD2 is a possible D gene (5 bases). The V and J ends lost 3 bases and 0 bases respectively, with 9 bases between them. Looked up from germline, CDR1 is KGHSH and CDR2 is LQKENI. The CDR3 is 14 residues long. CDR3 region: CASSPRESSYEQYF. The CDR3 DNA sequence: TGTGCCAGCTCACCGAGGGAGAGCTCCTACGAGCAGTACTTC.